The entry that follows covers one T cell receptor beta chain sequence. Seattle's enrolled individuals joined amid active infection and were then monitored longitudinally. The data derive from a study of blood T cell repertoires in COVID-19. Across the whole study: Italy, Spain and the United States were the sources of the convalescent and acute COVID-19 samples. Nucleic acid was either cDNA or gDNA, and it came from T cells, B-cell-depleted T cells, or PBMCs.

Per the original methods: It was from reference gene primer amplification that nucleated cell counts were estimated. Profiled with immunoSEQ multiplex PCR; TCRdb holds only in-frame clones, not every one. That table gives V, J and clone size, and the DNA gave D and trimming. The data contain some 290,000 clones, 70% to 90% of them singletons. CDR3 length equals 16 residues. The germline V gene has CDR1 SGDLS and CDR2 YYNGEE. Trimming removed 0 bases from V and 2 bases from J; junction bases left unmatched: 4. The V gene is TRBV9, the J gene TRBJ2-3; 9 positions agree with TRBD2. The TCR comes from a woman in her 30s with COVID-19, enrolled during active disease. Sequencing was carried out using peripheral blood. The CDR3 here is CASSVGLAAFTDTQYF. CDR3 in DNA: TGTGCCAGCAGCGTAGGACTAGCGGCGTTCACAGATACGCAGTATTTT.